Listed here are 19 T cell receptor beta chains from one sample, sequenced in a study of cytomegalovirus exposure and HLA in healthy donors. The PCR used 60 Vbeta and 13 Jbeta primers. Generated by immunoSEQ multiplex PCR, the TCRdb table keeps only in-frame clones and is missing some. The sample shows 210,000 or so clones, around three quarters of them seen only once. The sequenced material came from PBMCs. Receptors originate from a man in his forties in good health and CMV-seronegative.

The J gene is TRBJ1-5, the V gene TRBV7-2, with D hard to call. Between the trimmed V and J ends, which lost 2 bases and 0 bases, there was a span of 8 bases. The CDR3 is made up of 15 amino acids. CDR1 SGHTA and CDR2 FQGNSA come from the germline V gene. The CDR3 nucleotides read TGTGCCAGCAGCTTAACCATCTATAGCAATCAGCCCCAGCATTTT. It encodes CASSLTIYSNQPQHF.

The chain links TRBV5-1 to TRBJ1-3; D remains ambiguous. Germline loops: CDR1 SGHRS, CDR2 YFSETQ. CDR3 length equals 14 residues. V lost 1 base to trimming and J lost 1 base, with 6 bases between them. CDR3 in amino acids: CASSLTDSGNTIYF. In DNA, the CDR3 is TGCGCCAGCAGCTTGACAGATTCTGGAAACACCATATATTTT.

The chain has TRBV25-1 and TRBJ2-2, with D possibly being TRBD1 (5 bases). Trimming removed 7 bases at V and 4 bases at J, with 10 bases between. This CDR3 comprises 13 residues. Germline values: CDR1 MGHDK, CDR2 SYGVNS. The CDR3 sequence: CASTRAGTGELFF. Written as DNA, the CDR3 is TGTGCCAGCACCAGGGCAGGCACCGGGGAGCTGTTTTTT. The entire variable domain, with the rest obtained from reference TRBV25-1 and TRBJ2-2, is as follows: EADIYQTPRYLVIGTGKKITLECSQTMGHDKMYWYQQDPGMELHLIHYSYGVNSTEKGDLSSESTVSRIRTEHFPLTLESARPSHTSQYLCASTRAGTGELFFGEGSRLTVL.

V is TRBV6-5 and J is TRBJ1-2; maybe TRBD1 (6 bases). CDR3 length: 13 amino acids. Trimming took 6 bases from V and 4 from J, leaving 12 bases between them. The germline gives CDR1 MNHEY, CDR2 SVGAGI. The CDR3 sequence is CASSLQGTYGYTF. CDR3 DNA: TGTGCCAGCAGCCTTCAGGGGACCTATGGCTACACCTTC.

This clone was counted once. The V and J genes are TRBV5-6 and TRBJ2-7, with D unresolved. V dropped 4 bases and J dropped 2 bases, with 13 bases sitting between them. This CDR3 has 14 amino acids. Germline CDR1 SGHDT, CDR2 YYEEEE. DNA of the CDR3: TGTGCCAGCAGCGCTCAATACAAACCCTACGAGCAGTACTTC. It codes for CASSAQYKPYEQYF.

The V call is TRBV6-5, the J call TRBJ2-7; 9 nucleotides match TRBD1. The CDR3 length is 15 residues. V shed 4 bases and J 2 bases; nucleotides not matched to a gene: 6. Germline V gene data show CDR1 as MNHEY and CDR2 as SVGAGI. In DNA form, the CDR3 reads TGTGCCAGCAGTTTTTCCGGGACAGGGACCTACGAGCAGTACTTC. Amino acids: CASSFSGTGTYEQYF.

This chain uses TRBV5-1 with TRBJ2-5; 10 positions match TRBD2. The length of the CDR3 is 15 residues. The germline gives CDR1 SGHRS, CDR2 YFSETQ. Germline trimming cut 4 bases from V and 0 bases from J; bases unmatched to any gene: 3. The CDR3 loop reads CASSVSGGHQETQYF. The CDR3 coding sequence is TGCGCCAGCAGCGTTAGCGGGGGGCACCAAGAGACCCAGTACTTC.

This chain joins TRBV4-2 and TRBJ2-1; the match to TRBD2 covers 8 bases. There are 15 residues in the CDR3. CDR1 LGHNA and CDR2 YNFKEQ come from the germline V gene. V gave up 4 bases and J gave up 5 bases; unmatched junction bases: 7. Here the CDR3 reads CASSPSGGAHNEQFF. In DNA form, the CDR3 reads TGTGCCAGCAGCCCCTCGGGAGGGGCCCACAATGAGCAGTTCTTC.

V gene TRBV5-1 combines with J gene TRBJ2-2; 9 nucleotides match TRBD2. Germline V gives CDR1 SGHRS, CDR2 YFSETQ. V lost 4 bases to trimming and J lost 5 bases; unmatched junction nucleotides: 6. The CDR3 is made up of 15 amino acids. The CDR3 sequence is CASSPRLAETGELFF. DNA of the CDR3: TGCGCCAGCAGCCCCCGACTAGCGGAGACCGGGGAGCTGTTTTTT.

This clone was detected once. The chain has TRBV6-5 and TRBJ1-2; TRBD1 agrees at 9 bases. CDR1 is MNHEY, CDR2 SVGAGI, per germline. Trimming at V came to 6 bases and at J to 8 bases, leaving 7 bases not matched to a gene. The CDR3 is 13 amino acids. CDR3 sequence: CASSRTGEMGYTF. CDR3 sequence (DNA): TGTGCCAGCAGCCGGACAGGGGAGATGGGCTACACCTTC.

V is TRBV7-6 and J is TRBJ2-3; D unresolved. The germline V gene encodes CDR1 SGHVS and CDR2 FNYEAQ. V was shortened by 5 bases and J by 1 base, with 10 bases between the two germline ends. The length of the CDR3 is 14 residues. For the CDR3, the DNA is TGTGCCAGCAGCCTTCCGACTGGCACAGATACGCAGTATTTT. The encoded protein is CASSLPTGTDTQYF.

The gene calls are TRBV30 and TRBJ1-3, with D possibly matching TRBD1 (5 bases). V dropped 5 bases and J dropped 8 bases, with 22 bases sitting between them. This CDR3 is built from 15 residues. CDR1 and CDR2 (germline): GTSNPN, SVGIG (reference sequence). The CDR3 region has the DNA TGTGCCTGGGCTCGAGACCTGCTAATAGGGGACACCATATATTTT. It codes for CAWARDLLIGDTIYF.

The table lists this clone with a few counts. V usage is TRBV30 and J usage is TRBJ2-3, with TRBD2 matching over 7 bases. J gave up 2 bases and V 2 bases, and 4 bases lay outside the gene matches. CDR1 and CDR2 (germline): GTSNPN, SVGIG (reference sequence). The CDR3 sequence is 14 residues long. This chain's CDR3 is CAWSSGTNTDTQYF. The CDR3 bases are TGTGCCTGGAGTTCGGGGACTAACACAGATACGCAGTATTTT.

The CDR3 nucleotides are TGCGCCAGCAGTGGTTTACTGCAAGAGACCCAGTACTTC. This translates into CASSGLLQETQYF. This rearrangement joins TRBV10-1 to TRBJ2-5, with D uncertain. Germline CDR1 WNHNN, CDR2 SYGVQD (reference sequence). CDR3 length equals 13 residues. V was trimmed by 4 bases and J by 2 bases, leaving 8 bases between them.

The chain has TRBV6-5 and TRBJ2-1; 7 nucleotides agree with TRBD1. With 3 bases clipped from V and 4 bases from J, the junction kept 3 bases outside the gene matches. From germline, CDR1 is MNHEY and CDR2 SVGAGI. This CDR3 comprises 14 residues. CDR3 coding DNA: TGTGCCAGCAGTTATTCGGGACAGTACAATGAGCAGTTCTTC. Protein: CASSYSGQYNEQFF.

The chain is built from TRBV15 and TRBJ2-5; no clear D gene. The DNA end lines up better with TRBJ2-7; the J call may be wrong. The CDR3 has 13 residues. Germline CDR1 is LNHNV and CDR2 is YYDKDF (reference sequence). CDR3 nucleotide sequence: TGTGCCACCAGCAACCCTAGCTCCTACGAGCAGTACTTC. As protein: CATSNPSSYEQYF.

The genes are TRBV15 and TRBJ2-2, with 10 bases that match TRBD1. CDR1 LNHNV and CDR2 YYDKDF come from the germline V gene (reference sequence). The CDR3 loop spans 17 amino acids. Unmatched junction bases numbered 9, after V lost 2 bases and J lost 6 bases. As DNA, the CDR3 is TGTGCCACCAGCAGACCGTCCTGGACAGGGGGATCCGGGGAGCTGTTTTTT. Protein sequence: CATSRPSWTGGSGELFF.

The V and J genes are TRBV4-3 and TRBJ2-3, with 8 bases identical to TRBD2. After removal of 0 bases from V and 0 bases from J, the junction contained 5 bases not matched to a gene. This CDR3 region has 17 residues. The germline V gene encodes CDR1 LGHNA and CDR2 YSLEER. The CDR3 sequence: CASSQEGTGGSTDTQYF. CDR3 coding DNA: TGCGCCAGCAGCCAAGAAGGGACGGGGGGGAGCACAGATACGCAGTATTTT.

The V call is TRBV15, the J call TRBJ1-1, with D tentatively TRBD1 (5 bases). Germline assignment: CDR1 LNHNV and CDR2 YYDKDF (reference sequence). Trimming took off 3 bases at V and 7 bases at J, with 21 bases between the two ends. The length of the CDR3 is 16 residues. The CDR3 sequence: CATSSEKSGTPFEAFF. The CDR3 nucleotides are TGTGCCACCAGCAGTGAGAAAAGTGGGACTCCGTTTGAAGCTTTCTTT.